The source of this T cell receptor (beta chain) is a study of shared clonotypes between healthy human individuals (dated by TCRdb to 2018 to 2021). Notes on the research overall: A few men and a couple of women, aged 18 to 49 years, made up the cohort. For each donor, CD4 naive and CD4 memory were each given three plates, CD8 naive was given two plates, and CD8 memory was given one plate. To estimate repertoire size and how much clonotype sharing occurs between individuals, the study deeply sequenced the blood TCR repertoires of about five healthy adults. To increase sequencing depth and limit assay-specific biases, different laboratories used diverse techniques to prepare libraries and sequence TCR repertoires. Between about 0.8 and 9.5 billion PBMCs per donor were obtained by leukapheresis.

Using the deep immunoSEQ assay, multiplex PCR amplified TCR CDR3 regions from genomic DNA. For each cell subset, the extracted genomic DNA was distributed evenly across all wells of several immunoSEQ 96-well plates, and each plate served as one replicate. For sorted subsets, each replicate PCR was loaded with 200 to 250 ng genomic DNA, equivalent to approximately 27,000 T cell genomes. Purified libraries were measured with a Qubit 3.0 fluorometer, size-checked on a Bioanalyzer 2100, and measured again with the KAPA Library Quantification kit. A separate single-read 150-cycle Illumina NextSeq 550 flow cell was used to sequence each immunoSEQ 96-well plate. As for the original processing: Because only junctional sequences without quality scores were contained in the immunoSEQ output, filtering matching that applied to full-length reads could not be performed. Sequences were annotated with PyIR, a Python wrapper for IgBLAST v1.9, using IMGT germline references to assign V/J genes and CDR3. Any read was removed if the V/J assignment was weak (E-value above 1e-6), the CDR3 was missing, or the read contained stop codons, out-of-frame junctions, or ambiguous translated residues. V3J clonotypes were defined by identical inferred V gene, J gene, and CDR3 amino acid sequence. To compute the percentage overlap between repertoires, the number of shared unique clonotypes was divided by the size of the smaller repertoire. Richness of each repertoire was evaluated using RTK rarefaction, the Chao1 estimator, and Recon v2.1 estimates of unobserved clonotypes. Generation probabilities were computed with OLGA for all TCRbeta clonotypes obtained by the gDNA method from a handful of donors. Imported from immuneACCESS, the table was reduced by TCRdb to in-frame sequences with V and J called. These copies leave out some clones; in studies compared against another copy, an unresolved V gene accounts for under half, and the cause of the remainder is not known. For V, J and clone size, that table is used; D and trimming come from the DNA. The sample table shows just over 2,000,000 clones, and over 85% are seen once. 0.85% to 1.3% of the sample rests with the top ten.

CD8 naive samples consisted of CD45RO-negative cells that were positively selected for CCR7, yielding a CD45RA+CCR7+ population without TemRA cells. Donors were healthy HIV-negative adults with no recently reported acute infections or vaccinations. All donors were Caucasian adults living in Nashville, Tennessee, USA. After blood collection by leukapheresis, PBMCs were isolated using Ficoll-Histopaque density gradient centrifugation and then cryopreserved in the vapor phase of liquid nitrogen. Purity and quantity of every magnetically sorted T cell population were checked by analytical flow cytometry. Genomic DNA was isolated from each sorted fraction and quantified by UV absorbance on a Nanodrop 2000c. Overall study results and their limits: Rarefaction of sorted-subset datasets indicated incomplete sequencing despite the large sequencing depth. When several donors were compared, the shared fraction of clonotypes was about 5% for naive CD4, around 4% for naive CD8, 2.3% for memory CD4, and less than 0.5% for memory CD8. Naive subsets generally had larger estimated clonotype richness than memory subsets did. Compared with non-shared clonotypes, the clonotypes found in all four sorted-subset donors had higher generation probabilities. Based on pairwise subsampling, the degree of clonotype sharing among donors was expected to be affected by sequencing depth. Sampling was limited to blood, and TCR repertoires in tissue likely differ from TCR repertoires in blood. The small number of donors limited the genetic and exposure-history diversity represented.

Comment on this clone: Its target antigen remains unknown. One base away there is no much larger clone; base qualities are not given.

The CDR3 measures 15 amino acids from cysteine to phenylalanine. Here the CDR3 DNA is all that survives: 45 bases in frame from base 1. The junction carries 10 bases between V and J, which are trimmed by 2 bases and 1 base respectively. The germline V gene encodes CDR1 MDHEN and CDR2 SYDVKM. The clonotype was recovered from a man aged 18 to 35 in good health. The sequence links TRBV28 to TRBJ2-3; TRBD2 is possibly the D segment (5 matching bases). What was sequenced was naive CD8+ T cells sorted from blood. The cell subset or site label, as the study defines it: CD45RA+CCR7+. The nucleotide sequence reads TGTGCCAGCAGTTTAACCGGGATACGCACAGATACGCAGTATTTT. This encodes CASSLTGIRTDTQYF.